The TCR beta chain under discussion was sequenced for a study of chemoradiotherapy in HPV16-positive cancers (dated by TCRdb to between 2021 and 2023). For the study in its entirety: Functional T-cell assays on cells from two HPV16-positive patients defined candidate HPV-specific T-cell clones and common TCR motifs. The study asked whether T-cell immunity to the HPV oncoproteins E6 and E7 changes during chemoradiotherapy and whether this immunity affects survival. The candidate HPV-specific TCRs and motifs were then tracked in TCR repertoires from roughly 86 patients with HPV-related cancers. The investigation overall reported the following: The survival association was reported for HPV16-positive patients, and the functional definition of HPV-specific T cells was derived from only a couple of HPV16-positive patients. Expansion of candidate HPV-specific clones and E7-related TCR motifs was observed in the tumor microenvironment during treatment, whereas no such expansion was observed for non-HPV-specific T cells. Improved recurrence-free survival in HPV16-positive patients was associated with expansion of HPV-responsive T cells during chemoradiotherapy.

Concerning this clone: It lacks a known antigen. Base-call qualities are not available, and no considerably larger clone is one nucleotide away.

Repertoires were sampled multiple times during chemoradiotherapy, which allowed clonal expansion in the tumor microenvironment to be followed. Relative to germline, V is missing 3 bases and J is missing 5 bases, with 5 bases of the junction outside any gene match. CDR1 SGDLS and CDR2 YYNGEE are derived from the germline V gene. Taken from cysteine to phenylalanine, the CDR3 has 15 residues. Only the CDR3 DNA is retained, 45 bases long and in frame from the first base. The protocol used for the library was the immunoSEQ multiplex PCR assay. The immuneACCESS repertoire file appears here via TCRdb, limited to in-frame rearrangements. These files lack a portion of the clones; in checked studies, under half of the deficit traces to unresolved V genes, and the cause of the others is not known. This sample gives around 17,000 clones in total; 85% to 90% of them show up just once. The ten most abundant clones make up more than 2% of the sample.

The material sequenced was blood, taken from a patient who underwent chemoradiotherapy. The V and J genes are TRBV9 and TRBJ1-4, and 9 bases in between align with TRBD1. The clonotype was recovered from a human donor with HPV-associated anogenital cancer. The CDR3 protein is CASSAAGTGNEKLFF. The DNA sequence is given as TGTGCCAGCAGCGCCGCCGGGACAGGGAATGAAAAACTGTTTTTT.